Listed here are 2 T cell receptor beta chains from one sample, sequenced in a study of blood T cell repertoires in COVID-19. The protocol was immunoSEQ multiplex PCR, while the TCRdb copy is restricted to in-frame clones and leaves out a portion. The sample consists of around 230,000 clones, about 86% of them appearing once. The sequenced sample was peripheral blood. The source is a woman between 45 and 65 years old with acute or convalescent COVID-19.

The chain has TRBV29-1 and TRBJ2-2; D is uncertain. The CDR3 length is 10 residues. The V end was cut by 7 bases, the J end by 7 bases, with 7 bases between. Germline V gene lookup returns CDR1 SQVTM and CDR2 ANQGSEA. The DNA for the CDR3 is TGCAGCGGATTAGTCGGGGAGCTGTTTTTT. It translates to CSGLVGELFF.

V usage is TRBV11-2 and J usage is TRBJ2-7; D uncertain. Per the germline V gene, CDR1 is SGHAT and CDR2 is FQNNGV. This CDR3 comprises 12 residues. V lost 5 bases, J lost 4 bases, and 9 bases lay in between. The CDR3, as DNA: TGTGCCAGCAGCAAATCAGGTTACGAGCAGTACTTC. Protein sequence: CASSKSGYEQYF.